This T cell receptor (beta chain) comes out of a study of T cell changes during pregnancy in multiple sclerosis. The data were produced by immunoSEQ multiplex PCR, yet TCRdb's version contains in-frame clones alone and is incomplete. Of over 25,000 clones in the sample, around 93% were seen once. CDR1 is MNHNS and CDR2 is SASEGT in the germline V gene. The V segment lost 3 bases and the J segment 7 bases; nucleotides outside the gene matches: 6. This CDR3 has 15 amino acids. This material consisted of CD4+ T cells from peripheral blood mononuclear cells, taken in the second trimester of pregnancy. The genes are TRBV6-1 and TRBJ2-1; 10 bases map to TRBD1. This clonotype originated in a female donor with multiple sclerosis, enrolled in a pregnancy study. In nucleotides, the CDR3 is TGTGCCAGCAGTGATGGGGACAGGGGTAAGAATGAGCAGTTCTTC. Translation gives CASSDGDRGKNEQFF.